The 23 T cell receptor beta chains listed next were all sequenced from one sample in a study of radiotherapy plus CTLA-4 blockade in lung cancer. The protocol was immunoSEQ multiplex PCR, while the TCRdb copy is restricted to in-frame clones and leaves out a portion. In the table there are approximately 77,000 clones, approximately 80% of which are singletons. The starting material was peripheral blood, obtained from a patient treated with radiotherapy plus ipilimumab. These receptors were obtained from a human donor with non-small cell lung cancer who had stable disease on radiotherapy plus ipilimumab.

This chain links TRBV30 with TRBJ2-3, with 9 nucleotides matching TRBD1. The CDR3 has 14 amino acids. Trimming took 5 bases from V and 2 from J; bases not matched to a gene: 5. The germline gives CDR1 GTSNPN, CDR2 SVGIG (reference sequence). The CDR3 sequence is CAWGRDRATDTQYF. CDR3 in DNA: TGTGCCTGGGGGCGGGACAGGGCCACAGATACGCAGTATTTT.

V is TRBV7-6 and J is TRBJ1-2, with TRBD1 identical over 11 bases. The CDR3 runs 17 residues. CDR1 and CDR2 from the germline V gene are SGHVS and FNYEAQ. V was clipped by 1 base and J by 4 bases; unmatched bases: 8. This CDR3 is CASSLDGTGGRPYGYTF. CDR3 coding DNA: TGTGCCAGCAGCTTAGATGGGACAGGGGGGCGGCCCTATGGCTACACCTTC.

This clone was observed a few times. The chain employs TRBV5-1 and TRBJ2-7; D perhaps matches TRBD2 (6 bases). Germline CDR1 SGHRS, CDR2 YFSETQ. The CDR3 runs 15 residues. The V end was cut by 5 bases, the J end by 0 bases, with 15 bases between. CDR3 DNA sequence: TGCGCCAGCAGTTACGCGGGGTCCTCCTCCTACGAGCAGTACTTC. This codes for CASSYAGSSSYEQYF.

This clone was picked up a small number of times. The chain employs TRBV19 and TRBJ1-6, with D perhaps matching TRBD1 (6 bases). The CDR3 extends over 14 amino acids. Germline V gives CDR1 LNHDA, CDR2 SQIVND (reference sequence). Deletions cut 4 bases from V and 5 bases from J, with 9 bases between. Here the CDR3 reads CASSTGQNNSPLHF. In nucleotides, the CDR3 is TGTGCCAGTAGTACCGGACAGAATAATTCACCCCTCCACTTT.

This sequence joins TRBV19 and TRBJ2-1, with a tentative D call TRBD2 (5 bases). Per the germline V gene, CDR1 is LNHDA and CDR2 is SQIVND (reference sequence). V lost 6 bases, J lost 4 bases, and 16 bases lay in between. The CDR3 has 15 amino acids. The CDR3 DNA reads as TGTGCCAGTAGCCAAAGGACTCCCGGGTACAATGAGCAGTTCTTC. This translates into CASSQRTPGYNEQFF.

The gene calls are TRBV11-2 and TRBJ2-3; D call uncertain. CDR3 size: 16 residues. Looked up from germline, CDR1 is SGHAT and CDR2 is FQNNGV. The germline V and J ends were trimmed by 5 bases and 1 base, with 16 bases remaining between them. The CDR3 protein is CASSLMWAVRTDTQYF. The DNA of the CDR3 is TGTGCCAGCAGCCTAATGTGGGCGGTCCGCACAGATACGCAGTATTTT.

This clone was found a few times. The CDR3 here is CASSPPLRNSGANVLTF. The CDR3 DNA is TGTGCCAGCAGCCCACCGCTCAGGAACTCTGGGGCCAACGTCCTGACTTTC. The V call is TRBV7-8, the J call TRBJ2-6; no reliable D call. Per the germline V gene, CDR1 is SGHVS and CDR2 is FQNEAQ. This CDR3 comprises 17 residues. Between the trimmed V and J ends, which lost 5 bases and 0 bases, there was a span of 14 bases. The complete variable domain, with remaining parts taken from reference TRBV7-8 and TRBJ2-6, reads GAGVSQSPRYKVAKRGQDVALRCDPISGHVSLFWYQQALGQGPEFLTYFQNEAQLDKSGLPSDRFFAERPEGSVSTLKIQRTQQEDSAVYLCASSPPLRNSGANVLTFGAGSRLTVL.

The table lists this clone with a few counts. The chain has TRBV10-1 and TRBJ2-7, with a weak D call TRBD2 (5 bases). Trimming left V 4 bases short and J 7 bases short, with 14 bases between. Looked up from germline, CDR1 is WNHNN and CDR2 is SYGVQD (reference sequence). The CDR3 spans 13 residues. CDR3 protein: CASSGYPTGEQYF. CDR3 nucleotides: TGCGCCAGCAGTGGCTACCCCACGGGGGAGCAGTACTTC.

This clone was seen only once. The chain combines TRBV9 with TRBJ2-1; D is unclear. There are 13 residues in the CDR3. V lost 0 bases and J lost 9, with 10 bases in between. Germline loops: CDR1 SGDLS, CDR2 YYNGEE. The CDR3 reads CASSVDSVTEQFF. The CDR3, as DNA: TGTGCCAGCAGCGTAGACAGCGTGACTGAGCAGTTCTTC.

The CDR3 reads CASSDRLGSQETQYF. CDR3 bases: TGTGCCAGCAGCGACCGACTAGGAAGTCAAGAGACCCAGTACTTC. This chain uses TRBV9 with TRBJ2-5; a possible D gene is TRBD2 (6 bases). V was pared by 3 bases and J by 2 bases, with 14 bases between. The germline V gene encodes CDR1 SGDLS and CDR2 YYNGEE. CDR3 length equals 15 residues.

This chain connects TRBV19 to TRBJ1-1, with TRBD1 matching 9 bases. Germline V gene data show CDR1 as LNHDA and CDR2 as SQIVND (reference sequence). This CDR3 comprises 14 residues. V gave up 4 bases and J gave up 5 bases; unmatched junction bases: 5. The CDR3, as DNA: TGTGCCAGTAGTACCCGACAGGGGGGGACTGAAGCTTTCTTT. As protein: CASSTRQGGTEAFF.

This rearrangement joins TRBV2 to TRBJ2-6; D may correspond to TRBD1 or TRBD2 (5 bases each). This CDR3 is built from 15 residues. V lost 3 bases and J lost 4, with 10 bases in between. The germline CDR1 and CDR2 sequences are SNHLY and FYNNEI. DNA for the CDR3: TGTGCCAGCAGTGATACCGGGGCAGGGGCCAACGTCCTGACTTTC. Translation: CASSDTGAGANVLTF.

The rearrangement links TRBV18 to TRBJ2-3, with TRBD1 as a possible D gene (6 bases). The CDR3 is 14 residues long. The germline V gene has CDR1 KGHSH and CDR2 LQKENI. Trimming took off 3 bases at V and 2 bases at J, with 9 bases between the two ends. CDR3 DNA: TGTGCCAGCTCACCCCAGGGGTACACAGATACGCAGTATTTT. Translation: CASSPQGYTDTQYF.

This clone was found a few times. This rearrangement joins TRBV30 to TRBJ2-2, with 11 bases that match TRBD2. CDR1 is GTSNPN and CDR2 is SVGIG in the germline V gene (reference sequence). The junction had 8 bases not matched to a gene; V was cut back by 5 bases and J by 6 bases. CDR3 length equals 15 residues. The CDR3, as DNA: TGTGCCTGGCAGCCTCTAGCGGGAGGTTCCGGGGAGCTGTTTTTT. Protein: CAWQPLAGGSGELFF.

The V call is TRBV6-1, the J call TRBJ1-5; no reliable D call. Germline V gene lookup returns CDR1 MNHNS and CDR2 SASEGT. The V end lost 5 bases, the J end lost 6 bases, and 8 bases lay between the germline ends. The CDR3 consists of 12 residues. CDR3 bases: TGTGCCAGCAGTCCAACGGGTCAGCCCCAGCATTTT. Protein sequence: CASSPTGQPQHF.

V gene TRBV9 combines with J gene TRBJ1-3, with 7 bases that match TRBD1. Germline-derived CDR1 and CDR2 are SGDLS and YYNGEE. CDR3 length: 18 amino acids. V gave up 0 bases and J gave up 4 bases; unmatched junction bases: 13. CDR3 coding DNA: TGTGCCAGCAGCGTAGACCTCAAACCGACAGGGCGCGGAAACACCATATATTTT. Translation: CASSVDLKPTGRGNTIYF.

This sequence joins TRBV5-4 and TRBJ2-7; weak D call: TRBD2 (5 bases). Trimming pared 1 base from V and 0 bases from J, leaving 14 bases between. Germline V gene data show CDR1 as SGHNT and CDR2 as YYREEE (reference sequence). This CDR3 contains 16 residues. The CDR3 coding sequence is TGTGCCAGCAGCTTGATCTGGCCAGGACTCTCCTACGAGCAGTACTTC. Protein sequence: CASSLIWPGLSYEQYF.

The chain carries TRBV15 and TRBJ1-1; D call uncertain. The germline gives CDR1 LNHNV, CDR2 YYDKDF (reference sequence). Trimming cost V 4 bases and J 1 base, with 13 bases left between them. This CDR3 contains 15 residues. The CDR3 region is CATSNNQGRNTEAFF. The CDR3 region has the DNA TGTGCCACCAGCAACAACCAAGGGCGGAACACTGAAGCTTTCTTT.

This clone was seen only once. V is TRBV6-1 and J is TRBJ1-5; 8 nucleotides match TRBD1. The germline gives CDR1 MNHNS, CDR2 SASEGT. The V and J ends lost 8 bases and 0 bases, in that order; junction bases with no gene match: 3. This CDR3 has 14 residues. The CDR3 here is CASWTGYSNQPQHF. The CDR3 DNA follows: TGTGCCAGCTGGACAGGGTATAGCAATCAGCCCCAGCATTTT.

V is TRBV7-9 and J is TRBJ2-1; the D is unclear. Germline CDR1 is SEHNR and CDR2 is FQNEAQ (reference sequence). The ends were cut back, 3 bases at V and 7 bases at J, with 10 bases in the middle. This CDR3 is 13 amino acids long. The CDR3 sequence: CASSLSVYNEQFF. As DNA, the CDR3 is TGTGCCAGCAGCTTGTCGGTCTATAATGAGCAGTTCTTC.

V gene TRBV27 combines with J gene TRBJ1-2, with D tentatively TRBD1 (6 bases). Between the trimmed V and J ends, which lost 6 bases and 3 bases, there was a span of 17 bases. The CDR3 contains 15 residues. CDR1 is MNHEY, CDR2 SMNVEV, per germline (reference sequence). Here the CDR3 reads CASRSAQGIDYGYTF. CDR3 coding DNA: TGTGCCAGCAGGTCTGCCCAGGGGATCGACTATGGCTACACCTTC.

V and J are TRBV19 and TRBJ1-1, with a possible D match to TRBD1 (5 bases). V was pared by 9 bases and J by 0 bases, with 14 bases between. The CDR3 extends over 14 amino acids. The germline V gene has CDR1 LNHDA and CDR2 SQIVND (reference sequence). Here the CDR3 reads CASGAEVMNTEAFF. CDR3 DNA sequence: TGTGCCAGCGGGGCGGAGGTTATGAACACTGAAGCTTTCTTT.

The rearrangement uses TRBV5-6 and TRBJ2-1; tentatively, D is TRBD2 (6 bases). The V end lost 5 bases, the J end lost 2 bases, and 11 bases lay between the germline ends. CDR1 and CDR2 (germline): SGHDT, YYEEEE. The CDR3 sequence is 14 residues long. The DNA of the CDR3 is TGTGCCAGCAGTCCTAGCGTTGCCTACAATGAGCAGTTCTTC. This codes for CASSPSVAYNEQFF.